This T cell receptor (beta chain) is from a study of PD-1 blockade in classical Hodgkin lymphoma. Study-level points and caveats: Later analyses included only patients treated at least 1 year post-ASCT.

The sample holds a few counts of this clone. Its antigen is not known. Relapses following autologous stem cell transplantation were seen in all patients, with brentuximab vedotin exposure varying. The table came from immunoSEQ multiplex PCR; TCRdb's copy has only in-frame clones and leaves some out. The data contain 50,000 to 85,000 clones, 70% to 75% of them singletons. The sample in question was peripheral blood mononuclear cells (PBMCs), obtained before the second cycle of nivolumab. This TCR was sampled from a human donor with classical Hodgkin lymphoma.

The CDR3 spells CASSQDRDVYSYEQYF. The CDR3 nucleotides are TGCGCCAGCAGCCAAGATCGCGATGTTTATTCCTACGAGCAGTACTTC. This sequence joins TRBV4-1 and TRBJ2-7; D is unresolved. Germline lookup yields CDR1 MGHRA and CDR2 YSYEKL. CDR3 length: 16 residues. Trimming removed 0 bases at V and 1 base at J, with 13 bases between.